A single sample is the source of the 13 T cell receptor beta chains below, sequenced in a study of blood T cell repertoires in COVID-19. Sequenced by immunoSEQ multiplex PCR; TCRdb stores in-frame clones only, minus some. In the table there are around 76,000 clones, around 85% of which are singletons. The sequenced sample was peripheral blood. Source of these receptors: a man older than 75 with acute or convalescent COVID-19.

The chain uses TRBV6-5 and TRBJ1-2, with 8 positions matching TRBD1. The germline CDR1 and CDR2 sequences are MNHEY and SVGAGI. This CDR3 contains 15 residues. With 0 bases clipped from V and 2 bases from J, the junction kept 2 bases outside the gene matches. The DNA for the CDR3 is TGTGCCAGCAGTTACTCCGGGACAGGAAACTATGGCTACACCTTC. This sequence encodes CASSYSGTGNYGYTF.

This clone was counted a single time. The chain employs TRBV5-1 and TRBJ1-5; D perhaps matches TRBD1 (5 bases). V was cut by 0 bases and J by 5 bases, with 12 bases left in between. CDR1 and CDR2 from the germline V gene are SGHRS and YFSETQ. This CDR3 has 15 residues. CDR3 region: CASSLEPGSDQPQHF. The CDR3 DNA reads as TGCGCCAGCAGCTTGGAGCCAGGGTCCGATCAGCCCCAGCATTTT.

V usage is TRBV10-2 and J usage is TRBJ1-1, with D tentatively TRBD1 (6 bases). Germline values: CDR1 WSHSY, CDR2 SAAADI. This CDR3 spans 15 amino acids. Trimming took 4 bases from V and 1 from J, leaving 13 bases between them. The CDR3 coding sequence is TGCGCCAGCAGTGGAGGAGACAGGCAGAACACTGAAGCTTTCTTT. It yields the protein CASSGGDRQNTEAFF.

V and J are TRBV7-2 and TRBJ1-2, with TRBD1 as a possible D gene (5 bases). Deletions cut 1 base from V and 1 base from J, with 10 bases between. This CDR3 is 15 amino acids long. Germline assignment: CDR1 SGHTA and CDR2 FQGNSA. CDR3: CASSLGWQGNYGYTF. CDR3 bases: TGTGCCAGCAGCTTAGGGTGGCAGGGTAACTATGGCTACACCTTC.

The chain recombines TRBV12-5 with TRBJ2-2, with D tentatively TRBD2 (5 bases). V gave up 2 bases and J gave up 7 bases, with 17 bases separating them. The CDR3 consists of 16 residues. In germline, CDR1 is LGHNT, CDR2 FRNRAP. The CDR3, as DNA: TGTGCTAGTGGTTTGTTCACCGGGATATTGGTCGGGGAGCTGTTTTTT. This sequence encodes CASGLFTGILVGELFF.

This sequence joins TRBV4-1 and TRBJ1-2; D call uncertain. In germline, CDR1 is MGHRA, CDR2 YSYEKL. The CDR3 extends over 18 amino acids. The V end was cut by 0 bases, the J end by 4 bases, with 21 bases between. CDR3 bases: TGCGCCAGCAGCCAAGATCTCGGAACCGGGAGGTTGGTCTATGGCTACACCTTC. It translates to CASSQDLGTGRLVYGYTF.

This clone has only a few counts. The chain links TRBV6-6 to TRBJ1-5; 9 bases align to TRBD1. The germline gives CDR1 MNHNY, CDR2 SVGAGI (reference sequence). Trimming at V came to 5 bases and at J to 6 bases, leaving 14 bases not matched to a gene. The CDR3 length is 17 residues. CDR3 coding DNA: TGTGCCAGCAGTCCCTACATGACAGGGGGGAGAGCTCAGCCCCAGCATTTT. This gives the protein CASSPYMTGGRAQPQHF.

The chain employs TRBV2 and TRBJ2-2; 7 bases map to TRBD1. CDR1 is SNHLY and CDR2 is FYNNEI in the germline V gene. CDR3 length: 14 residues. V lost 3 bases to trimming and J lost 3 bases; unmatched junction nucleotides: 1. This CDR3 reads CASSDQGDTGELFF. In nucleotides, the CDR3 is TGTGCCAGCAGTGACCAGGGGGACACCGGGGAGCTGTTTTTT.

The chain uses TRBV5-4 and TRBJ1-3; D gene unclear. CDR1 is SGHNT and CDR2 is YYREEE in the germline V gene (reference sequence). This CDR3 spans 14 amino acids. Trimming shortened V by 5 bases and J by 1 base, and 10 bases separated the two germline ends. CDR3 sequence: CASSPPGSGNTIYF. In nucleotides, the CDR3 is TGTGCCAGCAGTCCCCCGGGATCTGGAAACACCATATATTTT.

The chain is built from TRBV11-2 and TRBJ2-5; D gene unclear. The CDR3 has 13 amino acids. The V end was cut by 2 bases, the J end by 3 bases, with 7 bases between. CDR1 SGHAT and CDR2 FQNNGV come from the germline V gene. The DNA of the CDR3 is TGTGCCAGCAGCTTACTCAGAAAAGAGACCCAGTACTTC. The encoded protein is CASSLLRKETQYF.

J is TRBJ2-2 and V is TRBV28; 9 nucleotides agree with TRBD2. The CDR3 sequence is 19 residues long. Germline CDR1 and CDR2: MDHEN and SYDVKM. J was trimmed by 2 bases and V by 5 bases; bases with no gene match: 15. Written as DNA, the CDR3 is TGTGCCAGCAGTCCCAAGAGAAGACCTAGCGGGGCAAACACCGGGGAGCTGTTTTTT. This codes for CASSPKRRPSGANTGELFF.

The genes are TRBV19 and TRBJ1-5; D perhaps matches TRBD1 (5 bases). This CDR3 has 15 amino acids. Germline values: CDR1 LNHDA, CDR2 SQIVND (reference sequence). V was cut by 4 bases and J by 3 bases, with 13 bases left in between. The CDR3 sequence is CASSTYQGNNQPQHF. The CDR3 coding sequence is TGTGCCAGTAGTACATACCAGGGTAACAATCAGCCCCAGCATTTT.

The chain links TRBV20-1 to TRBJ2-7; 10 positions match TRBD2. The length of the CDR3 is 13 residues. J was trimmed by 2 bases and V by 6 bases; bases with no gene match: 4. Germline CDR1 is DFQATT and CDR2 is SNEGSKA (reference sequence). CDR3 protein: CSASLAGAYEQYF. The CDR3 DNA follows: TGCAGTGCGAGTCTAGCGGGAGCCTACGAGCAGTACTTC.